The following is a T cell receptor beta chain sequence with its context. Method: immunoSEQ multiplex PCR; TCRdb's copy keeps in-frame clones and lacks some. The table for this sample gives 150,000 to 200,000 clones. The V end was cut by 2 bases, the J end by 3 bases, with 11 bases between. The CDR3 loop spans 15 amino acids. Germline V gene sequence: CDR1 LNHDA, CDR2 SQIVND (reference sequence). The record originates from a study of control samples from healthy donors and cancer patients. The V call is TRBV19, the J call TRBJ1-5, with D possibly matching TRBD1 (5 bases). Sequencing was performed on blood. The sequence came from a woman aged 25 to 39 in good health. The CDR3 loop reads CASSIMGGSNQPQHF. The CDR3, as DNA: TGTGCCAGTAGTATAATGGGGGGATCCAATCAGCCCCAGCATTTT.